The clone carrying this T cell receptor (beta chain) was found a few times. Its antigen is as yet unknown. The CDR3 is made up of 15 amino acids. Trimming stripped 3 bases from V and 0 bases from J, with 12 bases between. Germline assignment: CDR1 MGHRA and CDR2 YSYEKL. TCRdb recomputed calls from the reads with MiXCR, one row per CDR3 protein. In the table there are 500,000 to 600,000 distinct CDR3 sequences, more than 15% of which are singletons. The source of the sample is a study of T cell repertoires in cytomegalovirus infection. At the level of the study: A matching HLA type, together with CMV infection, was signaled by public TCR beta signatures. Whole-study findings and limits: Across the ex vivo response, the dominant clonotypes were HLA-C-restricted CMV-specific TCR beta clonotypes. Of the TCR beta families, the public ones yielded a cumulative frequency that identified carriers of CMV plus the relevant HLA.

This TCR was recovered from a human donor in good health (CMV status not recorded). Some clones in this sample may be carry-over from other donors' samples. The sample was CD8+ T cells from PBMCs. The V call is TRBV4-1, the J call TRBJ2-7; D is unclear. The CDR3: CASSHPPGDSYEQYF. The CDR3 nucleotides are TGCGCCAGCAGCCACCCCCCGGGTGACTCCTACGAGCAGTACTTC.